The clone carrying this T cell receptor (beta chain) has a handful of counts. What it recognizes is unknown. This specimen comes from a study of T cells after yellow fever vaccination. Whole-study findings and limits: It was a weaker secondary response, yet one that peaked faster, at day 5 versus 15. Most primary-vaccination clones recurred post-booster (roughly 96% CD4, 88% CD8).

TCRdb re-called the 5' RACE reads through MiXCR, storing one row per CDR3 protein. Here the sample spans 450,000 to 650,000 distinct CDR3 sequences, approximately 15% being singletons. The CDR3 length is 15 residues. J lost 4 bases, V lost 6 bases, and 8 bases had no gene match. The V and J genes are TRBV12-3 or TRBV12-4 and TRBJ2-2; 7 positions agree with TRBD2. The sample in question was PBMCs, obtained on the day of the yellow fever booster vaccination. The clonotype originates from a young man who received the YFV17D yellow fever vaccine. This chain's CDR3 is CASSPKGGGTGELFF. The CDR3 DNA reads as TGTGCCAGCAGCCCCAAGGGCGGGGGCACCGGGGAGCTGTTTTTT.